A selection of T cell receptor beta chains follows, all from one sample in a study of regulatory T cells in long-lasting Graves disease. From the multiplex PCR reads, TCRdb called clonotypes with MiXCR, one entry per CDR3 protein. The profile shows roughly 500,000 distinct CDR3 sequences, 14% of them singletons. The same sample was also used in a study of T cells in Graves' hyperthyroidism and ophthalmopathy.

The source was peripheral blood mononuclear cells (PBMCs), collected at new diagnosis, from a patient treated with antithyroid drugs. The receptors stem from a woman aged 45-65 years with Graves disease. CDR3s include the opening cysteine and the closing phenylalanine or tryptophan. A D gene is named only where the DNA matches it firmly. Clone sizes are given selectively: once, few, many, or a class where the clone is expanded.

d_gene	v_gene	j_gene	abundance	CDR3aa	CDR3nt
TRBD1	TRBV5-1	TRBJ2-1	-	CASHQGALVANEQFF	TGCGCCAGCCATCAGGGGGCCCTTGTGGCGAATGAGCAGTTCTTC
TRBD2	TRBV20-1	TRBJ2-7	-	CSVLTSWGYEQYF	TGCAGTGTCCTGACTAGCTGGGGCTACGAGCAGTACTTC
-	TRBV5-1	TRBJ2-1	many	CASIGTSYNEQFF	TGCGCCAGCATCGGGACCAGCTACAATGAGCAGTTCTTC
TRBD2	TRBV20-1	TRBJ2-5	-	CRARGGLAGEETQYF	TGCCGTGCTAGAGGGGGACTAGCGGGAGAAGAGACCCAGTACTTC
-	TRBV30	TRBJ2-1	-	CAWDSGNWNEQFF	TGTGCCTGGGATTCAGGGAACTGGAATGAGCAGTTCTTC
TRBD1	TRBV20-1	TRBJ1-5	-	CSANGQGEQPQHF	TGCAGTGCTAATGGACAGGGGGAACAGCCCCAGCATTTT
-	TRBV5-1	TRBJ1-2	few	CASSMDSNYGYTF	TGCGCCAGCAGCATGGACAGTAACTATGGCTACACCTTC
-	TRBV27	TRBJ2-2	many	CASSLFSTGELFF	TGTGCCAGCAGTTTATTCAGCACCGGGGAGCTGTTTTTT
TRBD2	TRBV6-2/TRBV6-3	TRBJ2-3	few	CASSRRVRERADTQYF	TGTGCCAGCAGCCGTCGGGTGCGGGAGAGGGCAGATACGCAGTATTTT
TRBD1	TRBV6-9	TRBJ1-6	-	CASSWTGVASPLHF	TGTGCCAGCAGTTGGACAGGGGTTGCATCACCCCTCCACTTT
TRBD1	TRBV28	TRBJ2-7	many	CASLRTGYYYEQYF	TGTGCCAGCCTACGGACAGGTTATTACTACGAGCAGTACTTC
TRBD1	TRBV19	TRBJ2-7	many	CASTPGQGAWDQSYEQYF	TGTGCCAGTACCCCGGGACAGGGGGCTTGGGACCAAAGCTACGAGCAGTACTTC
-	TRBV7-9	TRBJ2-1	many	CASSLLWVPYNEQFF	TGTGCCAGCAGCCTACTCTGGGTTCCCTACAATGAGCAGTTCTTC